This TCR beta chain appears in the sequencing data of a study of T-cell reconstitution after alpha-beta-depleted transplantation in children. General study findings and limits: As was reported, about two months after transplant, alpha-beta T cells came from several hundred expanded graft clones. Newly made T cells mostly supplied T-cell counts and diversity one year after transplant.

In the case of this clonotype: Its antigen is not known.

Researchers prepared the TCRbeta library using unique molecular identifiers, the study reports. TCRdb called the PCR reads again in MiXCR, with one record for every CDR3 protein. The repertoire has hundreds of thousands of distinct CDR3 sequences, just over 7.5% of them found once; the top ten carry approximately 8.2%. The receptor was derived from a female patient aged 2-15 years who had a stem cell transplant for Fanconi anemia, so the T cells may come from the graft donor. This sample comprised peripheral blood, obtained 360 days after TCRalphabeta/CD19-depleted stem cell transplant.

The DNA for the CDR3 is TGTGCCAGCAGCCCCGGGGGGGGAGCCAACGAGCAGTACTTC. Protein: CASSPGGGANEQYF. This chain uses TRBV28 with TRBJ2-7, with TRBD2 identical over 8 bases. V trimming: 6 bases; J trimming: 5 bases; junction bases outside the gene matches: 9. Germline CDR1 reads MDHEN; CDR2 reads SYDVKM. There are 14 residues in the CDR3.